This T cell receptor beta chain was observed in a study of shared clonotypes between healthy human individuals. Study-wide results and limits: On the whole, naive subsets had larger estimated richness than memory subsets had.

Worth noting for this clone: Its specificity is not known. Other DNA variants within this sample encode the same CDR3.

Germline V gene sequence: CDR1 ENHRY, CDR2 SYGVKD. The V end was cut by 3 bases, the J end by 4 bases, with 4 bases between. The CDR3 contains 11 residues. Genomic DNA per cell subset filled all wells of several immunoSEQ plates. Authors' methods: ImmunoSEQ junction-only sequences lacked quality scores, so their filtering differed. Only in-frame clones appear in the TCRdb table, and some are missing; sequencing was by immunoSEQ multiplex PCR. V, J and clone size are taken as reported in that table, and D and trimming were inferred from the DNA itself. The sample has 2,100,000 or so clones, roughly 95% seen once.

Input material: naive CD4+ T cells sorted from blood. As to subset: CD45RA+ positively selected. This TCR came from a man between 18 and 35 years old in good health. V is TRBV10-3 and J is TRBJ2-7; D is unclear. The CDR3 DNA reads TGTGCCATCAGTGATTCATACGAGCAGTACTTC. The encoded protein is CAISDSYEQYF.